The sequence of this TCR beta chain was determined in a study of cytomegalovirus exposure and HLA in healthy donors. Germline CDR1 reads SNHLY; CDR2 reads FYNNEI. The CDR3 covers 13 residues. Trimming took 4 bases from V and 4 from J, leaving 11 bases between them. This clone was seen only once. Primers for the PCR totalled 60 Vbeta and 13 Jbeta. TCRdb keeps only in-frame clones here, not all; method: immunoSEQ multiplex PCR. Among 140,000 or so clones listed, around 59% were seen once. Sample: PBMCs. The clonotype was recovered from a male donor in good health and CMV-seronegative. The rearrangement joins TRBV2 to TRBJ2-7; tentatively, D is TRBD1 (6 bases). The CDR3 sequence is CASSGQGIYEQYF. DNA for the CDR3: TGTGCCAGCAGTGGCCAGGGGATTTACGAGCAGTACTTC.